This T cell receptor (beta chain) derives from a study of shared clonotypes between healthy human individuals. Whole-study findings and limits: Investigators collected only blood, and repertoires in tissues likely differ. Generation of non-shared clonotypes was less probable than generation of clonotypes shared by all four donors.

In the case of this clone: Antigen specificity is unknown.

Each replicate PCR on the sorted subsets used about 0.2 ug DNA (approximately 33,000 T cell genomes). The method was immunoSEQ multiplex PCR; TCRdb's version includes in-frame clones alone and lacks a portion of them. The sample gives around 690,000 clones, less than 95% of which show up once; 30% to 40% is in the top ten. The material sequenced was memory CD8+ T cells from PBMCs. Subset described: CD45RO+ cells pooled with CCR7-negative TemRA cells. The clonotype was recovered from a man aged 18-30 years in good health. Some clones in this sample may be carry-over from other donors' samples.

The CDR3 loop reads CASSETFGQLNTEAFF. CDR3 DNA sequence: TGCGCCAGCAGTGAAACATTTGGACAGCTGAACACTGAAGCTTTCTTT. This rearrangement joins TRBV10-2 to TRBJ1-1, with a tentative D call TRBD1 (6 bases). Germline V gene sequence: CDR1 WSHSY, CDR2 SAAADI. The germline V and J ends were trimmed by 3 bases and 0 bases, with 14 bases remaining between them. This CDR3 spans 16 amino acids.